Each of the 14 T cell receptor beta chains below was sequenced from the same sample in a study of CD8+ T cells in alopecia areata. cDNA reverse transcribed from extracted RNA served as the sequencing template. Profiling relied on immunoSEQ multiplex PCR, and the TCRdb table lists in-frame clones only, not all of them. The sample lists 100,000 to 150,000 clones, about 50% seen once, with about 10% in the top ten. The sample taken for sequencing was NKG2D-low CD8+ T cells sorted from blood. Receptors originate from a human donor with alopecia areata.

This clone was counted a few times. V and J are TRBV6-5 and TRBJ1-6; possibly TRBD1 for D (6 bases). CDR3 length: 15 amino acids. CDR1 is MNHEY and CDR2 is SVGAGI in the germline V gene. Trimming removed 0 bases at V and 7 bases at J, with 10 bases between. The CDR3 DNA reads TGTGCCAGCAGTTACTCGAACAGGGCAAATTCACCCCTCCACTTT. It codes for CASSYSNRANSPLHF.

V usage is TRBV29-1 and J usage is TRBJ2-1; D perhaps matches TRBD2 (5 bases). Germline V lookup: CDR1 SQVTM, CDR2 ANQGSEA. The V end lost 6 bases, the J end lost 8 bases, and 17 bases lay between the germline ends. This CDR3 has 13 amino acids. Written as DNA, the CDR3 is TGCAGCGTCTGGAGCGGAGATTTTCATGAGCAGTTCTTC. It encodes CSVWSGDFHEQFF.

The rearrangement links TRBV29-1 to TRBJ2-7; TRBD1 agrees at 8 bases. The CDR3 covers 15 residues. Germline CDR1 reads SQVTM; CDR2 reads ANQGSEA. The junction had 14 bases not matched to a gene; V was cut back by 6 bases and J by 4 bases. The CDR3 loop is CSVQGAEPYLYEQYF. The CDR3 region has the DNA TGCAGCGTCCAGGGGGCTGAACCTTATCTTTACGAGCAGTACTTC.

In this sample, this clone turned up a few times. The chain uses TRBV25-1 and TRBJ2-2; D remains ambiguous. The germline V gene encodes CDR1 MGHDK and CDR2 SYGVNS. The V gene lost 3 bases and the J gene lost 3 bases, with 8 bases spanning the gap. The CDR3 is 14 residues long. CDR3 in DNA: TGTGCCAGCAGTGATGGACGGGACACCGGGGAGCTGTTTTTT. It specifies CASSDGRDTGELFF.

As to this clone: Without the conserved terminal phenylalanine or tryptophan, this CDR3 likely stems from a read error. The DNA is left out, because the CDR3 cannot be placed on it with certainty; the CDR3 is given as TCRdb lists it. CDR3 loop: CASSGSTVMI. This rearrangement joins TRBV2 to TRBJ2-7; TRBD1 is the table's D call and was not checked against the DNA. The CDR3 is 10 residues long, ends included. The germline CDR1 and CDR2 sequences are SNHLY and FYNNEI.

The gene calls are TRBV27 and TRBJ1-2, with no clear D. The CDR3 is 15 residues long. Germline CDR1 is MNHEY and CDR2 is SMNVEV (reference sequence). Trimming took off 7 bases at V and 4 bases at J, with 19 bases between the two ends. CDR3: CASTPGTTGLYGYTF. The CDR3 DNA follows: TGTGCCAGCACTCCGGGAACAACGGGCCTCTATGGCTACACCTTC.

In its sample, this clone is large. The rearrangement joins TRBV21-1 to TRBJ2-1; whether TRBD2, the table's D call, matches the DNA was not checked. TRBV21-1 is marked as a pseudogene. The CDR3 loop spans 9 amino acids. The CDR3 nucleotides are TGTGCCAGCACTAGTGAGCAGTTCTTC. The encoded protein is CASTSEQFF.

V usage is TRBV9 and J usage is TRBJ1-1; 10 bases are shared with TRBD1. The CDR3 runs to 14 residues. The J segment lost 6 bases and the V segment lost 3 bases, leaving 5 bases of the junction unmatched. CDR1 and CDR2 (germline): SGDLS, YYNGEE. The CDR3 region is CASSEGQGSPEAFF. CDR3 in DNA: TGTGCCAGCAGCGAGGGACAGGGGAGCCCTGAAGCTTTCTTT.

The gene calls are TRBV15 and TRBJ2-5, with unresolved D. The J call may be mistaken, given a closer DNA end match to TRBJ2-7. This CDR3 has 12 amino acids. Germline lookup yields CDR1 LNHNV and CDR2 YYDKDF (reference sequence). CDR3 DNA: TGTGCCACCAGCGCCGGGTACTACGAGCAGTACTTC. This codes for CATSAGYYEQYF.

The sample holds a few counts of this clone. The chain's CDR3 is CSARTSGTYEQYF. The DNA of the CDR3 is TGCAGCGCCAGGACTAGCGGGACCTACGAGCAGTACTTC. V is TRBV29-1 and J is TRBJ2-7; 12 bases match TRBD2. The junction had 3 bases not matched to a gene; V was cut back by 7 bases and J by 2 bases. The length of the CDR3 is 13 residues. CDR1 is SQVTM and CDR2 is ANQGSEA in the germline V gene.

The chain recombines TRBV28 with TRBJ1-6; 7 positions agree with TRBD1. Germline CDR1 is MDHEN and CDR2 is SYDVKM. The CDR3 has 13 amino acids. Trimming removed 3 bases from V and 9 bases from J; junction bases left unmatched: 2. Here the CDR3 DNA reads TGTGCCAGCAGTTTGACAGGGCGTTCACCCCTCCACTTT. It codes for CASSLTGRSPLHF.

A single count supports this clone. The J gene is TRBJ1-2, the V gene TRBV25-1; the match to TRBD1 covers 7 bases. The CDR3 covers 13 residues. The V gene end was trimmed by 5 bases and the J gene end by 3 bases; junction bases not matched to a gene: 3. CDR1 and CDR2 from the germline V gene are MGHDK and SYGVNS. The CDR3 reads CASSTQGDYGYTF. In DNA, the CDR3 is TGTGCCAGCAGTACTCAGGGGGACTATGGCTACACCTTC.

This clone came up once. The chain carries TRBV30 and TRBJ2-1; no clear D. Germline lookup yields CDR1 GTSNPN and CDR2 SVGIG (reference sequence). V lost 4 bases and J 4 bases, leaving 11 bases between the germline ends. This CDR3 comprises 13 residues. CDR3 residues: CAWIRVNYNEQFF. The CDR3 DNA is TGTGCCTGGATAAGGGTGAATTACAATGAGCAGTTCTTC.

The rearrangement joins TRBV5-1 to TRBJ2-7, with no clear D. The CDR3 runs 12 residues. CDR1 is SGHRS, CDR2 YFSETQ, per germline. With 4 bases removed from V and 7 bases from J, the gap between germline ends came to 12 bases. CDR3: CASSLKTGEQYF. CDR3 nucleotide sequence: TGCGCCAGCAGCCTCAAGACTGGGGAGCAGTACTTC.